What follows are 11 T cell receptor beta chains derived from one specimen sequenced in a study of T cells in Graves' hyperthyroidism and ophthalmopathy. TCR beta CDR3 regions were amplified from RNA. When the TCR CDR3 underwent first-round RT-PCR, the HTBI primer set was used. TCRdb ran MiXCR on the multiplex PCR reads and lists one entry per CDR3 protein. The sample records around 600,000 distinct CDR3 sequences, 11% to 15% being singletons. The sequencing input was blood. All receptors derive from a young woman with Graves' ophthalmopathy.

This clonotype appeared many times. The chain uses TRBV5-1 and TRBJ2-3; TRBD1 might be the D (6 bases). Germline V gene data show CDR1 as SGHRS and CDR2 as YFSETQ. The CDR3 contains 14 residues. V was trimmed by 3 bases and J by 2 bases, leaving 10 bases between them. The CDR3 DNA sequence: TGCGCCAGCAGCTCCTTGGGGGCCACAGATACGCAGTATTTT. It yields the protein CASSSLGATDTQYF.

This clonotype was observed a handful of times. The chain employs TRBV27 and TRBJ2-7; no firm D call. CDR1 and CDR2 from the germline V gene are MNHEY and SMNVEV (reference sequence). This CDR3 contains 14 residues. V lost 4 bases and J lost 3, with 13 bases in between. CDR3 DNA sequence: TGTGCCAGCAGTTCCATTGGACCTTACTACGAGCAGTACTTC. It translates to CASSSIGPYYEQYF.

This clonotype was seen many times. V gene TRBV7-9 combines with J gene TRBJ2-1; no clear D. The CDR3 is made up of 15 amino acids. CDR1 and CDR2 (germline): SEHNR, FQNEAQ (reference sequence). V lost 5 bases and J lost 7, with 18 bases in between. The CDR3 region has the DNA TGTGCCAGCAGCCCGGCACCCCGCCAGGTGAATGAGCAGTTCTTC. Its protein product is CASSPAPRQVNEQFF.

CDR3 sequence (DNA): TGCGCCAGCACCACAGGAGGTGCAACTAATGAAAAACTGTTTTTT. Protein sequence: CASTTGGATNEKLFF. The V gene is TRBV5-1, the J gene TRBJ1-4, with D perhaps TRBD1 (5 bases). The CDR3 consists of 15 residues. Trimming cost V 6 bases and J 0 bases, with 12 bases left between them. Germline-derived CDR1 and CDR2 are SGHRS and YFSETQ. Supplemented by reference TRBV5-1 and TRBJ1-4, the full variable domain reads KAGVTQTPRYLIKTRGQQVTLSCSPISGHRSVSWYQQTPGQGLQFLFEYFSETQRNKGNFPGRFSGRQFSNSRSEMNVSTLELGDSALYLCASTTGGATNEKLFFGSGTQLSVL.

This chain uses TRBV28 with TRBJ2-1; 14 bases are shared with TRBD2. This CDR3 comprises 16 residues. The trim removed 5 bases at V and 9 bases at J, leaving 9 bases unmatched. Germline-derived CDR1 and CDR2 are MDHEN and SYDVKM. The CDR3 DNA reads TGTGCCAGCAGTCCAGGGACTAGCGGGAGCCCTACTGAGCAGTTCTTC. This gives the protein CASSPGTSGSPTEQFF.

This clonotype appeared many times. This chain links TRBV7-9 with TRBJ2-7, with 10 positions matching TRBD2. Per the germline V gene, CDR1 is SEHNR and CDR2 is FQNEAQ (reference sequence). J was trimmed by 5 bases and V by 6 bases; bases with no gene match: 10. CDR3 length: 15 amino acids. Here the CDR3 DNA reads TGTGCCAGCAGATTAACAGCGGGGGGGCTTGACGAGCAGTACTTC. Amino acids: CASRLTAGGLDEQYF. The full variable domain, in which reference TRBV7-9 and TRBJ2-7 provide the parts outside the CDR3, is DTGVSQNPRHKITKRGQNVTFRCDPISEHNRLYWYRQTLGQGPEFLTYFQNEAQLEKSRLLSDRFSAERPKGSFSTLEIQRTEQGDSAMYLCASRLTAGGLDEQYFGPGTRLTVT.

Regarding this clonotype: This sequence may be a read error, since a much larger clone differs from it by one base. In DNA, the CDR3 is TGTGCCAGCAGCTTAACGGGAACGCAAGAGGCCCAGTACTTC. This codes for CASSLTGTQEAQYF. This chain connects TRBV7-3 to TRBJ2-5; D call uncertain. The CDR3 length is 14 residues. The germline CDR1 and CDR2 sequences are SGHTA and FQGTGA.

Many counts were recorded for this clonotype. This sequence joins TRBV20-1 and TRBJ2-7, with TRBD2 matching over 10 bases. V was pared by 2 bases and J by 5 bases, with 6 bases of the junction left unmatched. Germline assignment: CDR1 DFQATT and CDR2 SNEGSKA (reference sequence). This CDR3 has 14 residues. The CDR3 DNA reads TGCAGTGCTAGAACTAGCGGGGCCATCGACGAGCAGTACTTC. Its protein product is CSARTSGAIDEQYF.

This chain joins TRBV7-2 and TRBJ1-6; D is perhaps TRBD1 (5 bases). Between the trimmed V and J ends, which lost 5 bases and 9 bases, there was a span of 14 bases. Germline loops: CDR1 SGHTA, CDR2 FQGNSA. The CDR3 runs to 14 residues. The CDR3 is CASSLGPGPSPLHF. CDR3 nucleotides: TGTGCCAGCAGCCTTGGGCCAGGGCCTTCACCCCTCCACTTT. Together with reference TRBV7-2 and TRBJ1-6, the CDR3 gives the full variable domain: GAGVSQSPSNKVTEKGKDVELRCDPISGHTALYWYRQSLGQGLEFLIYFQGNSAPDKSGLPSDRFSAERTGGSVSTLTIQRTQQEDSAVYLCASSLGPGPSPLHFGNGTRLTVT.

This clonotype appeared many times. Compared with germline, one end of the junction differs, possibly owing to a read error. The DNA for the CDR3 is TGTGCCTGGAGTGTTAACCTACCTATCCCAGTCTTC. Protein product: CAWSVNLPIPVF. The chain carries TRBV30 and TRBJ2-5, with D unclear. CDR1 is GTSNPN, CDR2 SVGIG, per germline (reference sequence). The CDR3 is 12 residues long.

This clonotype has at least ten counts. The chain recombines TRBV15 with TRBJ2-1; 11 bases match TRBD2. CDR1 LNHNV and CDR2 YYDKDF come from the germline V gene (reference sequence). The CDR3 is 16 residues long. Losses at the gene ends were 5 bases for V and 9 bases for J; bases not matched to a gene: 12. This CDR3 is CATSATLAGVRFEQFF. For the CDR3, the DNA is TGTGCCACCAGCGCCACACTAGCGGGAGTGAGGTTTGAGCAGTTCTTC. The full variable domain, with the rest looked up from reference TRBV15 and TRBJ2-1, is DAMVIQNPRYQVTQFGKPVTLSCSQTLNHNVMYWYQQKSSQAPKLLFHYYDKDFNNEADTPDNFQSRRPNTSFCFLDIRSPGLGDTAMYLCATSATLAGVRFEQFFGPGTRLTVL.